These 16 T cell receptor beta chains share one sample of origin, sequenced in a study of CD8 T cells in Susac syndrome (dated by TCRdb to about 2019). The library relied on the immunoSEQ multiplex PCR assay. RNA was extracted using the RNeasy kit, and about 0.5 to 1 microgram was reverse transcribed with random hexamers. The public reads were run again by TCRdb, first through fastp at Q25 and then through MiXCR, and only productive beta chains were kept. Each record represents a unique CDR3 protein, reported with the most common genes and DNA among its rows. The table for this sample lists some 120,000 distinct CDR3 sequences; 80% to 95% of them were counted only once. The top ten clones comprise about 0.14% of the sample. The sample taken for sequencing was CD4+ T cells from PBMCs. The source is a human donor in good health.

The genes are TRBV28 and TRBJ2-2, with no clear D. Between the trimmed V and J ends, which lost 3 bases and 5 bases, there was a span of 7 bases. Germline values: CDR1 MDHEN, CDR2 SYDVKM. There are 13 residues in the CDR3. This CDR3 is CASSFARTGELFF. DNA for the CDR3: TGTGCCAGCAGTTTTGCCAGGACCGGGGAGCTGTTTTTT.

This clonotype has only a few counts. The chain uses TRBV14 and TRBJ2-7; D is possibly TRBD2 (6 bases). Trimming removed 1 base from V and 0 bases from J, with 10 bases in between. There are 15 residues in the CDR3. CDR1 is SGHDN, CDR2 FVKESK, per germline. DNA of the CDR3: TGTGCCAGCAGCCAAGGTCACGGGAGCTCCTACGAGCAGTACTTC. It yields the protein CASSQGHGSSYEQYF.

The V call is TRBV7-8, the J call TRBJ1-5, with 9 bases lining up with TRBD1. The CDR3 is 18 amino acids. Germline lookup yields CDR1 SGHVS and CDR2 FQNEAQ. With V trimmed by 4 bases and J by 0 bases, 10 bases remained unmatched. CDR3 sequence: CASSSRTGERYSNQPQHF. CDR3 sequence (DNA): TGTGCCAGCAGCTCTAGGACAGGGGAGCGATATAGCAATCAGCCCCAGCATTTT.

The rearrangement joins TRBV6-6 to TRBJ2-5, with 7 bases that match TRBD1. The length of the CDR3 is 15 residues. The V gene's germline CDR1 is MNHNY and CDR2 SVGAGI (reference sequence). V dropped 2 bases and J dropped 1; count of bases not matched to a gene: 4. In DNA, the CDR3 is TGTGCCAGCAGTTACCTTGGACAGGTCCAAGAGACCCAGTACTTC. Its translation is CASSYLGQVQETQYF.

The chain carries TRBV5-1 and TRBJ1-1; D perhaps matches TRBD1 (5 bases). Germline values: CDR1 SGHRS, CDR2 YFSETQ. V dropped 0 bases and J dropped 2 bases, with 11 bases sitting between them. This CDR3 region has 15 residues. The CDR3 reads CASSLVAGPNTEAFF. The CDR3, as DNA: TGCGCCAGCAGCTTGGTCGCAGGGCCAAACACTGAAGCTTTCTTT.

V and J are TRBV6-2 or TRBV6-3 and TRBJ1-1; 7 positions match TRBD1. Germline values: CDR1 MNHEY, CDR2 SVGEGT. CDR3 length: 15 residues. The junction had 10 bases not matched to a gene; V was cut back by 5 bases and J by 4 bases. The CDR3 protein is CASSDTQGRATEAFF. The CDR3 DNA sequence: TGTGCCAGCAGTGACACACAGGGGAGGGCCACTGAAGCTTTCTTT.

The chain combines TRBV4-3 with TRBJ2-4; the match to TRBD2 covers 13 bases. The CDR3 sequence is 16 residues long. Germline V gene data show CDR1 as LGHNA and CDR2 as YSLEER. With V trimmed by 3 bases and J by 7 bases, 6 bases remained unmatched. The CDR3 sequence is CASSQGGLAGLNIQYF. CDR3 DNA sequence: TGCGCCAGCAGCCAGGGGGGACTAGCGGGATTGAACATTCAGTACTTC.

This chain uses TRBV13 with TRBJ2-1, with D tentatively TRBD1 (6 bases). The CDR3 is made up of 12 amino acids. Germline CDR1 PRHDT, CDR2 FYEKMQ (reference sequence). The V end lost 8 bases, the J end lost 7 bases, and 12 bases lay between the germline ends. CDR3: CASGRGGNEQFF. CDR3 nucleotide sequence: TGTGCCAGCGGTAGAGGGGGAAATGAGCAGTTCTTC.

This clonotype was detected only once. The V gene is TRBV7-6, the J gene TRBJ2-3; possible D gene TRBD2, 6 bases. CDR3 length: 14 residues. The V gene lost 6 bases and the J gene lost 4 bases, with 14 bases spanning the gap. Germline V gene data show CDR1 as SGHVS and CDR2 as FNYEAQ. The CDR3 coding sequence is TGTGCCAGCAGTCAAGGAGGGACGCCAGATACGCAGTATTTT. Protein sequence: CASSQGGTPDTQYF.

On this clonotype: The junction differs from germline at one of its ends, possibly a read error. J is TRBJ2-7 and V is TRBV29-1; 10 nucleotides line up with TRBD1. This CDR3 region has 13 residues. The germline CDR1 and CDR2 sequences are SQVTM and ANQGSEA. CDR3 protein: CSVGQGASSEQYF. In nucleotides, the CDR3 is TGCAGCGTTGGACAGGGGGCATCCTCCGAGCAGTACTTC.

The V gene is TRBV7-8, the J gene TRBJ1-2; 8 bases align to TRBD1. The CDR3 spans 16 residues. Germline trimming cut 0 bases from V and 3 bases from J; bases unmatched to any gene: 6. Germline assignment: CDR1 SGHVS and CDR2 FQNEAQ. The CDR3, as DNA: TGTGCCAGCAGCTTAGCGGGACAGGCCGCCTACTATGGCTACACCTTC. This gives the protein CASSLAGQAAYYGYTF. Combining the CDR3 with reference TRBV7-8 and TRBJ1-2 gives the whole variable domain GAGVSQSPRYKVAKRGQDVALRCDPISGHVSLFWYQQALGQGPEFLTYFQNEAQLDKSGLPSDRFFAERPEGSVSTLKIQRTQQEDSAVYLCASSLAGQAAYYGYTFGSGTRLTVV.

This chain uses TRBV18 with TRBJ1-1; D ambiguous. V lost 4 bases, J lost 1 base, and 10 bases lay in between. CDR3 length equals 14 residues. In germline, CDR1 is KGHSH, CDR2 LQKENI. DNA for the CDR3: TGTGCCAGCTCACTAAACCGGGGGAACACTGAAGCTTTCTTT. Amino acid sequence: CASSLNRGNTEAFF.

This clonotype was counted once. The chain carries TRBV4-3 and TRBJ2-1; tentative D call: TRBD2 (6 bases). The germline V gene has CDR1 LGHNA and CDR2 YSLEER. The CDR3 runs 16 residues. V lost 0 bases, J lost 2 bases, and 11 bases lay in between. The CDR3 sequence: CASSQDPAGTYNEQFF. The CDR3 bases are TGCGCCAGCAGCCAAGATCCAGCGGGCACCTACAATGAGCAGTTCTTC.

The gene calls are TRBV7-8 and TRBJ2-1; 9 bases fit TRBD1. This CDR3 has 16 amino acids. CDR1 is SGHVS, CDR2 FQNEAQ, per germline. The V segment lost 3 bases and the J segment 7 bases; nucleotides outside the gene matches: 10. The CDR3 DNA is TGTGCCAGCAGCTTCCAGGGACAGGGAATCTCAAATGAGCAGTTCTTC. It specifies CASSFQGQGISNEQFF.

This CDR3 is CASKVLNQPQHF. The CDR3 DNA is TGTGCCAGTAAGGTCCTCAATCAGCCCCAGCATTTT. The chain recombines TRBV2 with TRBJ1-5, with unresolved D. V lost 9 bases and J 3 bases, leaving 9 bases between the germline ends. In germline, CDR1 is SNHLY, CDR2 FYNNEI. The CDR3 spans 12 residues. The whole variable domain, remainder taken from reference TRBV2 and TRBJ1-5, is EPEVTQTPSHQVTQMGQEVILRCVPISNHLYFYWYRQILGQKVEFLVSFYNNEISEKSEIFDDQFSVERPDGSNFTLKIRSTKLEDSAMYFCASKVLNQPQHFGDGTRLSIL.

V gene TRBV7-2 combines with J gene TRBJ2-4, with D unresolved. This CDR3 region has 16 residues. Between the trimmed V and J ends, which lost 1 base and 6 bases, there was a span of 16 bases. Germline lookup yields CDR1 SGHTA and CDR2 FQGNSA. In DNA form, the CDR3 reads TGTGCCAGCAGCTTAGTGGACCCCGCCCCGGGAAACATTCAGTACTTC. Residues: CASSLVDPAPGNIQYF. The full variable domain, completed using reference TRBV7-2 and TRBJ2-4, is GAGVSQSPSNKVTEKGKDVELRCDPISGHTALYWYRQSLGQGLEFLIYFQGNSAPDKSGLPSDRFSAERTGGSVSTLTIQRTQQEDSAVYLCASSLVDPAPGNIQYFGAGTRLSVL.